This TCR beta chain derives from a study of T cell responses to AZD1222 COVID-19 vaccine. Study conclusions and caveats: Once two AZD1222 doses were given, Spike-specific TCR breadth and depth went up.

This table comes from immunoSEQ multiplex PCR, and its TCRdb copy is limited to in-frame clones, with some not included. Among over 90,000 clones listed, around 90% were seen once. V lost 5 bases and J 0 bases, leaving 13 bases between the germline ends. The CDR3 totals 16 residues. Germline CDR1 SGHNT, CDR2 YENEEA. Concerning this clone: Its cognate antigen is unknown.

This sample comprised peripheral blood, obtained on day 0 of AZD1222 vaccination. The origin of this receptor is an adult in good health. This chain links TRBV11-3 with TRBJ2-2, with TRBD2 as a possible D gene (6 bases). CDR3 nucleotide sequence: TGTGCCAGCAGCCCCGGGTGGGACTCGAACACCGGGGAGCTGTTTTTT. Protein: CASSPGWDSNTGELFF.